The rows below give T cell receptor beta chains drawn from one sample of a study of cytomegalovirus exposure and HLA in healthy donors. The table came from immunoSEQ multiplex PCR; TCRdb's copy has only in-frame clones and leaves some out. The repertoire has approximately 160,000 clones, about 81% of them found once; the top ten carry approximately 2%. Sequenced material: PBMCs. Every receptor here comes from a woman between 18 and 29 years old in good health and CMV-seronegative. Both conserved end residues are part of each CDR3. The D gene is left open where the match is weak. Clone size appears in some rows only: once, few, many, or a class for an expanded clone.

D | size | J | V | CDR3 | DNA
NA | NA | TRBJ2-7 | TRBV25-1 | CASSDGGHDHEQYF | TGTGCCAGCAGTGACGGGGGGCATGACCACGAGCAGTACTTC
NA | NA | TRBJ2-3 | TRBV7-2 | CASSPLSDTQYF | TGTGCCAGCAGCCCACTCTCGGATACGCAGTATTTT
TRBD1 | NA | TRBJ1-2 | TRBV7-8 | CASSVTGGAGSYGYTF | TGTGCCAGCAGCGTGACAGGGGGGGCCGGAAGCTATGGCTACACCTTC
NA | NA | TRBJ2-2 | TRBV6-1 | CAIKRQANTGELFF | TGTGCCATCAAGAGACAGGCGAACACCGGGGAGCTGTTTTTT
NA | NA | TRBJ2-3 | TRBV7-2 | CASSFGGTADTQYF | TGTGCCAGCAGCTTTGGCGGGACAGCAGATACGCAGTATTTT
TRBD2 | NA | TRBJ2-3 | TRBV19 | CASHPNRLAGESDTQYF | TGTGCCAGCCACCCGAACCGACTAGCGGGGGAGTCAGATACGCAGTATTTT
TRBD1 | NA | TRBJ2-3 | TRBV29-1 | CSVVGTGPSSTDTQYF | TGCAGCGTTGTGGGGACAGGGCCCTCAAGCACAGATACGCAGTATTTT
NA | NA | TRBJ1-1 | TRBV5-6 | CASSSPGSHTEAFF | TGTGCCAGCAGCTCACCAGGGTCCCACACTGAAGCTTTCTTT
TRBD1 | NA | TRBJ1-2 | TRBV9 | CASSASDRGDYGYTF | TGTGCCAGCAGCGCAAGCGACAGGGGCGACTATGGCTACACCTTC
TRBD1 | NA | TRBJ1-1 | TRBV29-1 | CSGGTGSNTEAFF | TGCAGCGGAGGGACAGGGTCGAACACTGAAGCTTTCTTT
NA | NA | TRBJ2-7 | TRBV6-5 | CASSHGQTGEQYF | TGTGCCAGCAGTCACGGACAGACGGGGGAGCAGTACTTC
NA | NA | TRBJ1-1 | TRBV29-1 | CSVSAQRDTEAFF | TGCAGCGTTAGCGCCCAGCGGGACACTGAAGCTTTCTTT
NA | NA | TRBJ1-2 | TRBV6-1 | CASSEHGGNYGYTF | TGTGCCAGCAGTGAACACGGGGGGAACTATGGCTACACCTTC
NA | NA | TRBJ2-1 | TRBV15 | CATSLEDRTYNEQFF | TGTGCCACCAGCTTGGAGGACAGAACCTACAATGAGCAGTTCTTC
NA | NA | TRBJ1-1 | TRBV28 | CASSPPGGMNTEAFF | TGTGCCAGCAGCCCACCGGGCGGGATGAACACTGAAGCTTTCTTT
NA | NA | TRBJ2-5 | TRBV5-1 | CASSLARGGETQYF | TGCGCCAGCAGCTTGGCCCGGGGAGGAGAGACCCAGTACTTC
NA | NA | TRBJ1-1 | TRBV29-1 | CSVRGTPMNTEAFF | TGCAGCGTTAGGGGAACGCCTATGAACACTGAAGCTTTCTTT
TRBD1 | few | TRBJ1-1 | TRBV7-8 | CASSPTGGLGTEAFF | TGTGCCAGCAGTCCTACAGGGGGCCTCGGCACTGAAGCTTTCTTT
TRBD1 | NA | TRBJ1-1 | TRBV13 | CASSDPDRADTEAFF | TGTGCCAGCAGCGACCCGGACAGGGCTGACACTGAAGCTTTCTTT
NA | NA | TRBJ2-3 | TRBV30 | CAWTEGRTDTQYF | TGTGCCTGGACGGAGGGGCGGACAGATACGCAGTATTTT
TRBD1 | NA | TRBJ1-2 | TRBV7-3 | CASSLTGYHGYTF | TGTGCCAGCAGCTTGACAGGGTACCATGGCTACACCTTC
NA | few | TRBJ1-4 | TRBV7-9 | CASSLGGQTREKLFF | TGTGCCAGCAGCTTAGGAGGTCAGACCCGTGAAAAACTGTTTTTT
NA | NA | TRBJ1-1 | TRBV5-1 | CASRGQPGGTEAFF | TGCGCCAGCAGGGGGCAGCCCGGGGGCACTGAAGCTTTCTTT
NA | once | TRBJ1-2 | TRBV11-2 | CASSLDPTVYGYTF | TGTGCCAGCAGCTTAGATCCAACAGTCTATGGCTACACCTTC
NA | NA | TRBJ1-2 | TRBV2 | CASNDRANYGYTF | TGTGCCAGCAACGACAGAGCTAACTATGGCTACACCTTC
NA | NA | TRBJ2-7 | TRBV5-1 | CACSRDTAYEQYF | TGCGCCTGCTCCCGGGACACGGCCTACGAGCAGTACTTC
TRBD1 | NA | TRBJ1-2 | TRBV13 | CASSFNTNRGTNYGYTF | TGTGCCAGCAGCTTCAATACAAACAGGGGGACTAACTATGGCTACACCTTC
NA | NA | TRBJ2-5 | TRBV30 | CAWSLGAFQETQYF | TGTGCCTGGAGTCTCGGAGCGTTCCAAGAGACCCAGTACTTC
NA | once | TRBJ2-3 | TRBV5-5 | CASSLGRATDTQYF | TGTGCCAGCAGCTTGGGGCGGGCCACAGATACGCAGTATTTT
TRBD1 | NA | TRBJ2-7 | TRBV11-2 | CATRDRSHDEQYF | TGTGCCACCCGGGACAGGAGCCACGACGAGCAGTACTTC
TRBD1 | NA | TRBJ1-1 | TRBV27 | CASRSGGHTEAFF | TGTGCCAGCAGGTCAGGGGGCCACACTGAAGCTTTCTTT
NA | NA | TRBJ2-5 | TRBV28 | CASSRGSGLGETQYF | TGTGCCAGCAGCCGCGGAAGCGGACTTGGCGAGACCCAGTACTTC
NA | NA | TRBJ2-7 | TRBV5-1 | CASSLDIKTDSQYF | TGCGCCAGCAGCCTGGACATAAAGACCGACTCGCAGTACTTC
TRBD1 | NA | TRBJ2-7 | TRBV10-3 | CAITRTGSPYEQYF | TGTGCCATCACCCGGACAGGGTCCCCCTACGAGCAGTACTTC
NA | NA | TRBJ1-3 | TRBV7-9 | CASSSVDYSFSGNTIYF | TGTGCCAGCAGCTCGGTGGACTACAGTTTCTCTGGAAACACCATATATTTT
NA | NA | TRBJ1-4 | TRBV9 | CASSVEEGEGGEKLFF | TGTGCCAGCAGCGTAGAGGAGGGGGAGGGTGGTGAAAAACTGTTTTTT
NA | NA | TRBJ1-2 | TRBV9 | CASSVGGNDNYGYTF | TGTGCCAGCAGCGTAGGAGGGAATGATAACTATGGCTACACCTTC
NA | NA | TRBJ2-6 | TRBV19 | CASRTGLSSGANVLTF | TGTGCCAGTAGGACCGGGTTGAGCTCTGGGGCCAACGTCCTGACTTTC
NA | NA | TRBJ1-2 | TRBV5-1 | CASPKFAGTNYGYTF | TGCGCCAGCCCAAAGTTCGCAGGGACAAACTATGGCTACACCTTC
TRBD1 | few | TRBJ2-3 | TRBV4-1 | CASSQSRGRGPEGPYF | TGCGCCAGCAGCCAATCAAGGGGGCGCGGACCCGAAGGGCCGTATTTT
NA | NA | TRBJ1-3 | TRBV13 | CASSKSGGISVGNTIYF | TGTGCCAGCAGTAAATCCGGGGGGATTTCGGTTGGAAACACCATATATTTT
TRBD2 | NA | TRBJ2-1 | TRBV11-2 | CASSPTRLAGENEQFF | TGTGCCAGCAGCCCAACGAGACTAGCGGGGGAGAATGAGCAGTTCTTC
NA | NA | TRBJ1-1 | TRBV4-2 | CASSQVGLYTEAFF | TGTGCCAGCAGCCAAGTCGGACTGTACACTGAAGCTTTCTTT
NA | NA | TRBJ1-1 | TRBV6-1 | CASSSEGVGTEAFF | TGTGCCAGCAGTTCAGAAGGGGTCGGCACTGAAGCTTTCTTT
NA | NA | TRBJ1-1 | TRBV7-8 | CASSLLLVNTEAFF | TGTGCCAGCAGCTTATTACTCGTGAACACTGAAGCTTTCTTT
TRBD1 | NA | TRBJ2-7 | TRBV6-4 | CASSEEQGSTYEQYF | TGTGCCAGCAGTGAAGAACAGGGGTCGACCTACGAGCAGTACTTC
NA | NA | TRBJ1-3 | TRBV7-2 | CASSLGGQGRRNTIYF | TGTGCCAGCAGCTTAGGAGGTCAGGGAAGAAGAAACACCATATATTTT
NA | NA | TRBJ1-4 | TRBV28 | CASSPRWTNEKLFF | TGTGCCAGCAGTCCGAGGTGGACTAATGAAAAACTGTTTTTT
TRBD2 | NA | TRBJ2-2 | TRBV9 | CASSVNSGGRSTGELFF | TGTGCCAGCAGCGTTAATAGCGGGGGGCGGAGCACCGGGGAGCTGTTTTTT